This entry features one T cell receptor (beta chain) sequence. This sample is part of a study of blood T cells in healthy people across ages. This CDR3 comprises 16 residues. The germline V gene encodes CDR1 SGHTA and CDR2 FQGTGA. Trimming cost V 3 bases and J 1 base; bases outside gene matches: 5. A J-beta primer mix and a sample-barcoded 5' primer were used in a second PCR of about 6 to 12 cycles. Using its own MiXCR run on the 5' RACE reads, TCRdb lists one record per CDR3 protein. The sample has about 730,000 distinct CDR3 sequences, roughly 47% seen once; the top ten hold around a fifth. The sample taken for sequencing was blood. The V call is TRBV7-3, the J call TRBJ1-5; 8 bases line up with TRBD1. The receptor was derived from an older woman in good health. The CDR3 DNA follows: TGTGCCAGCAGCTTGAGTCAGGGGGCGAGCAATCAGCCCCAGCATTTT. Residues: CASSLSQGASNQPQHF.